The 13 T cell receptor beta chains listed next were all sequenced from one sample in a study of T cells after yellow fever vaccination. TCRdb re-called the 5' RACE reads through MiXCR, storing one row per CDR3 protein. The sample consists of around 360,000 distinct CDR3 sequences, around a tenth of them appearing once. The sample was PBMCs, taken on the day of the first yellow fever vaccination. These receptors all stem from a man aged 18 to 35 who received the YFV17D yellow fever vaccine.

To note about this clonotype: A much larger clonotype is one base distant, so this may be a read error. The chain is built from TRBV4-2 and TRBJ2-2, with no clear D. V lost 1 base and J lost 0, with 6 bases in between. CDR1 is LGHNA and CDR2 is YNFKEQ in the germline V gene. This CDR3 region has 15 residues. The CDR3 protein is CASSQGVANTGELFF. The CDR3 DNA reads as TGTGCCAGCAGCCAAGGGGTGGCGAACACCGGGGAGCTGTTTTTT.

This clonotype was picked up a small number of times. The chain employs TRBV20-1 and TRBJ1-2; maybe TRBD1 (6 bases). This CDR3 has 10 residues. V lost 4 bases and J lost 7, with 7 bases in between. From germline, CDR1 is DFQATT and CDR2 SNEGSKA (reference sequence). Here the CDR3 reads CSATRGGYTF. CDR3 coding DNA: TGCAGTGCTACCAGGGGTGGCTACACCTTC.

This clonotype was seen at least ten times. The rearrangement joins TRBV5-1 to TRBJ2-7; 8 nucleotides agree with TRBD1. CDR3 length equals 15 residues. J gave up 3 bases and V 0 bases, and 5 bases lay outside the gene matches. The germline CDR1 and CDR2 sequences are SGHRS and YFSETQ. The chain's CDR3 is CASSLGPGQGYEQYF. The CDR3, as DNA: TGCGCCAGCAGCTTGGGACCTGGACAGGGCTACGAGCAGTACTTC.

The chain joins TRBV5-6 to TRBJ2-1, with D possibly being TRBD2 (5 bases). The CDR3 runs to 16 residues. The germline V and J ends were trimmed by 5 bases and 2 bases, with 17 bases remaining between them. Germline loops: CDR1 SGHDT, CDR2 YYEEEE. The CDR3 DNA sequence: TGTGCCAGCAGTGGAGGCAGTCGCCTTACCTACAATGAGCAGTTCTTC. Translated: CASSGGSRLTYNEQFF.

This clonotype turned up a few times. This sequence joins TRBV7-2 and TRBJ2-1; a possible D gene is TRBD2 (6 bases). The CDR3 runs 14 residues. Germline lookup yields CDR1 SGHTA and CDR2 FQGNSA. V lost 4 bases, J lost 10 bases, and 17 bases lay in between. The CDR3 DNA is TGTGCCAGCAGCTCCGGGGGTTCCCTCACGGAGCAGTTCTTC. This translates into CASSSGGSLTEQFF.

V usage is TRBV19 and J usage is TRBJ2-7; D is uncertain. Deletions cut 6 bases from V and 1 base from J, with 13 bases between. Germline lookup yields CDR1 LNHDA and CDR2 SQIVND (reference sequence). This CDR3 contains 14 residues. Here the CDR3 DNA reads TGTGCCAGTAGACCGTTAGCCAGATCCTACGAGCAGTACTTC. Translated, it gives CASRPLARSYEQYF.

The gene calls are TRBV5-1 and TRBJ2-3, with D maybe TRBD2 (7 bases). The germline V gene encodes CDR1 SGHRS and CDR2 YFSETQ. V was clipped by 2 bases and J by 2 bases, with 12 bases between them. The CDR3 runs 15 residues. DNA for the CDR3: TGCGCCAGCAGCTTCCGGGGGGCATTCACAGATACGCAGTATTTT. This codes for CASSFRGAFTDTQYF.

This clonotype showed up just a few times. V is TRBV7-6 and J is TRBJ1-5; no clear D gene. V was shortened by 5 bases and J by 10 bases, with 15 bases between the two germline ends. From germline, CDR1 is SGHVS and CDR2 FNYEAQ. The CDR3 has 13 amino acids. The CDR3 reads CASSPRLISPQHF. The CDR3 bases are TGTGCCAGCAGCCCCCGACTCATCTCTCCCCAGCATTTT. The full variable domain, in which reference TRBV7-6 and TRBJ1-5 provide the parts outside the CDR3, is GAGVSQSPRYKVTKRGQDVALRCDPISGHVSLYWYRQALGQGPEFLTYFNYEAQQDKSGLPNDRFSAERPEGSISTLTIQRTEQRDSAMYRCASSPRLISPQHFGDGTRLSIL.

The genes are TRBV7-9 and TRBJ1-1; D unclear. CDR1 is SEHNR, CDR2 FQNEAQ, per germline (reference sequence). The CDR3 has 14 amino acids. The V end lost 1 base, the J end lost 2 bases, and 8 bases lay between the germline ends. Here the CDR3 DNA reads TGTGCCAGCAGCTTAGTCCTGGGTAACACTGAAGCTTTCTTT. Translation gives CASSLVLGNTEAFF. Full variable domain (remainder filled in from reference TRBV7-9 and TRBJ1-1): DTGVSQNPRHKITKRGQNVTFRCDPISEHNRLYWYRQTLGQGPEFLTYFQNEAQLEKSRLLSDRFSAERPKGSFSTLEIQRTEQGDSAMYLCASSLVLGNTEAFFGQGTRLTVV.

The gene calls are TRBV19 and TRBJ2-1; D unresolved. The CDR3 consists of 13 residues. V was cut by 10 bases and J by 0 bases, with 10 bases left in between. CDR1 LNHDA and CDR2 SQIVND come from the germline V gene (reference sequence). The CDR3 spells CATSGYSYNEQFF. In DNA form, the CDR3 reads TGTGCCACCTCGGGTTACTCCTACAATGAGCAGTTCTTC.

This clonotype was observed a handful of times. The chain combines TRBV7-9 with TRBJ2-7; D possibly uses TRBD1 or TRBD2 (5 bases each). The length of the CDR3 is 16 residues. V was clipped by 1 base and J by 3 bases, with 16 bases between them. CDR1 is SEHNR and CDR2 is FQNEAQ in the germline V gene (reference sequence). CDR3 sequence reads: CASSLEASPRGYEQYF. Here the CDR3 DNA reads TGTGCCAGCAGCTTAGAGGCCAGTCCGAGGGGCTACGAGCAGTACTTC.

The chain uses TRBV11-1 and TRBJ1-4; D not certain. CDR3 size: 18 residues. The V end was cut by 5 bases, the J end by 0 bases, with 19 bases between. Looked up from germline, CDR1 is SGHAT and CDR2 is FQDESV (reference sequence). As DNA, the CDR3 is TGTGCCAGCAGCACGAATGTAAGGACGGATGCAACTAATGAAAAACTGTTTTTT. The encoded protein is CASSTNVRTDATNEKLFF.

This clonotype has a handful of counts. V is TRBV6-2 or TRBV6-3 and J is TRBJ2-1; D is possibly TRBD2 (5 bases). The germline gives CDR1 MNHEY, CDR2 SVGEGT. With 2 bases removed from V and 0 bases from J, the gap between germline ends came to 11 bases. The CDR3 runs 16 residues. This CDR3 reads CASSYRDPGSYNEQFF. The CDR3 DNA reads TGTGCCAGCAGTTACCGGGATCCAGGCTCCTACAATGAGCAGTTCTTC.